This is a list of T cell receptor beta chains from one sample in a study of beta chain features in type 1 diabetes. TCRdb's copy holds only in-frame clones and misses some; the assay was immunoSEQ multiplex PCR. The table shows 600,000 to 650,000 clones, with 15% to 19% occurring only once. The sample was naive CD4+ T cells from blood. These TCRs come from a man between 18 and 35 years old in good health. The CDR3 runs from the conserved cysteine through the conserved F or W. Each record gives: clone size, D gene, J gene, V gene, CDR3 DNA, CDR3 protein. A D gene is named only where the DNA matches it firmly. Not every row has a clone size; where given, it reads once, few, many or a size class.

abundance: -; d_gene: -; j_gene: TRBJ2-4; v_gene: TRBV7-8; CDR3nt: TGTGCCAGCAGTTATATCAATGAGCAGTACTTC; CDR3aa: CASSYINEQYF
abundance: -; d_gene: -; j_gene: TRBJ1-5; v_gene: TRBV5-4; CDR3nt: TGTGCCAGCAGCTTGAGCACAGACTCCGCGCCCCAGCATTTT; CDR3aa: CASSLSTDSAPQHF
abundance: -; d_gene: -; j_gene: TRBJ1-2; v_gene: TRBV13; CDR3nt: TGTGCCGGCAGCTTGAGTCAGGGGATGAATTTAAACTATGGCTACACCTTC; CDR3aa: CAGSLSQGMNLNYGYTF
abundance: few; d_gene: -; j_gene: TRBJ2-3; v_gene: TRBV9; CDR3nt: TGTGCCAGCAGCGTAGAGCACGCCACAGATACGCAGTATTTT; CDR3aa: CASSVEHATDTQYF
abundance: few; d_gene: -; j_gene: TRBJ2-4; v_gene: TRBV4-1; CDR3nt: TGCGCCAGCAGCCAAGAAGGGCCCATAGCCAAAAACATTCAGTACTTC; CDR3aa: CASSQEGPIAKNIQYF
abundance: few; d_gene: -; j_gene: TRBJ2-1; v_gene: TRBV7-6; CDR3nt: TGTGCCAGCAGGAGGGGGTTTGACTTCTACAATGAGCAGTTCTTC; CDR3aa: CASRRGFDFYNEQFF
abundance: -; d_gene: -; j_gene: TRBJ1-2; v_gene: TRBV4-3; CDR3nt: TGCGCCAGCAGCCAAGTGTGGGGGGTACCTAACTATGGCTACACCTTC; CDR3aa: CASSQVWGVPNYGYTF
abundance: -; d_gene: -; j_gene: TRBJ1-1; v_gene: TRBV11-1; CDR3nt: TGTGCCAGCAGCTTTGGGCCCGGGACTGAAGCTTTCTTT; CDR3aa: CASSFGPGTEAFF
abundance: many; d_gene: -; j_gene: TRBJ2-7; v_gene: TRBV10-3; CDR3nt: TGTGCCATCGCACCCGGAACAGATTCGCTCTACGAGCAGTACTTC; CDR3aa: CAIAPGTDSLYEQYF
abundance: few; d_gene: TRBD1; j_gene: TRBJ1-1; v_gene: TRBV6-5; CDR3nt: TGTGCCAGCAGTTACCAGGCGACAGGGGAAACTGAAGCTTTCTTT; CDR3aa: CASSYQATGETEAFF
abundance: -; d_gene: -; j_gene: TRBJ2-5; v_gene: TRBV5-1; CDR3nt: TGCGCCAGCAGCCAGAGACGAGGCCAAGAGACCCAGTACTTC; CDR3aa: CASSQRRGQETQYF
abundance: -; d_gene: -; j_gene: TRBJ2-4; v_gene: TRBV19; CDR3nt: TGTGCCAGTAGTGGCGAGTGGATAACCAAAAACATTCAGTACTTC; CDR3aa: CASSGEWITKNIQYF
abundance: -; d_gene: TRBD1; j_gene: TRBJ1-2; v_gene: TRBV28; CDR3nt: TGTGCCAGCAGTTTCGGGGCAGGGGGCAACTATGGCTACACCTTC; CDR3aa: CASSFGAGGNYGYTF
abundance: -; d_gene: TRBD1; j_gene: TRBJ2-7; v_gene: TRBV7-3; CDR3nt: TGTGCCAGCAGCCCCACCGGGACAGGGAACTACGAGCAGTACTTC; CDR3aa: CASSPTGTGNYEQYF
abundance: -; d_gene: -; j_gene: TRBJ1-4; v_gene: TRBV11-3; CDR3nt: TGTGCCAGCAGCCTAAGCGCCGGGGAAAAACTGTTTTTT; CDR3aa: CASSLSAGEKLFF
abundance: -; d_gene: -; j_gene: TRBJ1-5; v_gene: TRBV5-1; CDR3nt: TGCGCCAGCAGCTTGGACCCCATTGGAAATCAGCCCCAGCATTTT; CDR3aa: CASSLDPIGNQPQHF
abundance: few; d_gene: TRBD2; j_gene: TRBJ2-1; v_gene: TRBV29-1; CDR3nt: TGCAGCGTTGTAGCGGGAGGCAATGAGCAGTTCTTC; CDR3aa: CSVVAGGNEQFF
abundance: -; d_gene: -; j_gene: TRBJ1-3; v_gene: TRBV29-1; CDR3nt: TGCAGCGTTGATCGAGGACGTCGAAACACCATATATTTT; CDR3aa: CSVDRGRRNTIYF
abundance: -; d_gene: -; j_gene: TRBJ1-1; v_gene: TRBV18; CDR3nt: TGTGCCAGCTCCCAAAAAAGGGACACTGAAGCTTTCTTT; CDR3aa: CASSQKRDTEAFF
abundance: -; d_gene: -; j_gene: TRBJ2-3; v_gene: TRBV28; CDR3nt: TGTGCCAGCAGTACACGACCTGATAGCACAGATACGCAGTATTTT; CDR3aa: CASSTRPDSTDTQYF
abundance: -; d_gene: -; j_gene: TRBJ1-6; v_gene: TRBV5-1; CDR3nt: TGCGCCAGCAGCTTGGAAGGCTATCCAGGCAATTCACCCCTCCACTTT; CDR3aa: CASSLEGYPGNSPLHF
abundance: -; d_gene: TRBD1; j_gene: TRBJ1-1; v_gene: TRBV14; CDR3nt: TGTGCCAGCTCCCGACAGGGGGTCATGAACACTGAAGCTTTCTTT; CDR3aa: CASSRQGVMNTEAFF
abundance: -; d_gene: -; j_gene: TRBJ2-7; v_gene: TRBV6-5; CDR3nt: TGTGCCAGCAGTCGACAAGAAACCTCCTCCTACGAGCAGTACTTC; CDR3aa: CASSRQETSSYEQYF
abundance: few; d_gene: -; j_gene: TRBJ1-4; v_gene: TRBV2; CDR3nt: TGTGCCAGCAATGGCGGTAATGAAAAACTGTTTTTT; CDR3aa: CASNGGNEKLFF
abundance: -; d_gene: -; j_gene: TRBJ2-3; v_gene: TRBV10-3; CDR3nt: TGTGCCATCAGTGGAACTAGCCCAGATACGCAGTATTTT; CDR3aa: CAISGTSPDTQYF
abundance: few; d_gene: -; j_gene: TRBJ2-3; v_gene: TRBV6-6; CDR3nt: TGTGCCAGCAAATCGACAGATACGCAGTATTTT; CDR3aa: CASKSTDTQYF
abundance: -; d_gene: TRBD1; j_gene: TRBJ2-7; v_gene: TRBV7-2; CDR3nt: TGTGCCAGCAGCAGGACAGGGGGCGGCTACGAGCAGTACTTC; CDR3aa: CASSRTGGGYEQYF
abundance: -; d_gene: -; j_gene: TRBJ1-1; v_gene: TRBV18; CDR3nt: TGTGCCAGCTCACTCTACAAGGGCAGCGGGGGGGAAGCTTTCTTT; CDR3aa: CASSLYKGSGGEAFF
abundance: -; d_gene: -; j_gene: TRBJ1-2; v_gene: TRBV6-5; CDR3nt: TGTGCCAGCAGCCTCGGGGGGGTTAACTATGGCTACACCTTC; CDR3aa: CASSLGGVNYGYTF
abundance: -; d_gene: TRBD2; j_gene: TRBJ2-2; v_gene: TRBV5-4; CDR3nt: TGTGCCAGCAGCTCGGGACTAGGGGGCACCGGGGAGCTGTTTTTT; CDR3aa: CASSSGLGGTGELFF
abundance: -; d_gene: -; j_gene: TRBJ2-5; v_gene: TRBV28; CDR3nt: TGTGCCAGCAGTTTACGCAAACCTGAGACCCAGTACTTC; CDR3aa: CASSLRKPETQYF
abundance: few; d_gene: TRBD1; j_gene: TRBJ1-2; v_gene: TRBV2; CDR3nt: TGTGCCAGCAGTGAAGAGGGGGCGATTGGAAGCTATGGCTACACCTTC; CDR3aa: CASSEEGAIGSYGYTF
abundance: few; d_gene: TRBD2; j_gene: TRBJ2-1; v_gene: TRBV28; CDR3nt: TGTGCCAGCAGCGCCTGGGGAGCGGGGGGGCCGTATGCGTTCTTC; CDR3aa: CASSAWGAGGPYAFF
abundance: -; d_gene: -; j_gene: TRBJ1-1; v_gene: TRBV7-7; CDR3nt: TGTGCTAGCAGCTTAGACGTGGCTTTCTTT; CDR3aa: CASSLDVAFF
abundance: -; d_gene: -; j_gene: TRBJ2-3; v_gene: TRBV19; CDR3nt: TGTGCCAGTAGTAACATTGCTAGCACAGATACGCAGTATTTT; CDR3aa: CASSNIASTDTQYF
abundance: -; d_gene: -; j_gene: TRBJ1-6; v_gene: TRBV9; CDR3nt: TGTGCCAGCAGCGCGACGGGGAGTAATTCACCCCTCCACTTT; CDR3aa: CASSATGSNSPLHF
abundance: -; d_gene: TRBD1; j_gene: TRBJ1-2; v_gene: TRBV2; CDR3nt: TGTGCCAGCAGCGAGGACAGGATTGGCTACACCTTC; CDR3aa: CASSEDRIGYTF
abundance: few; d_gene: -; j_gene: TRBJ2-3; v_gene: TRBV7-3; CDR3nt: TGTGCCAGCAGCTTATTGCGGGGCACAGATACGCAGTATTTT; CDR3aa: CASSLLRGTDTQYF
abundance: few; d_gene: -; j_gene: TRBJ2-7; v_gene: TRBV9; CDR3nt: TGTGCCAGCAGCGTAGCGCCGAGCGGAGATACCTACGAGCAGTACTTC; CDR3aa: CASSVAPSGDTYEQYF
abundance: few; d_gene: TRBD1; j_gene: TRBJ2-7; v_gene: TRBV2; CDR3nt: TGTGCCAGCAGAGCTGGACAGGGGAGCCACGAGCAGTACTTC; CDR3aa: CASRAGQGSHEQYF